One and the same sample provided the 28 T cell receptor beta chains below, sequenced in a study of T cells after yellow fever vaccination. In TCRdb, the 5' RACE reads were re-called with MiXCR into one record per CDR3 protein. The data show fewer than 350,000 distinct CDR3 sequences, with 3.5% to 4.5% seen just once and 19% held by the top ten. The starting material was PBMCs, obtained 15 days after the yellow fever booster vaccination. The receptor source for this set is a man in his late teens or twenties who received the YFV17D yellow fever vaccine.

The rearrangement joins TRBV9 to TRBJ2-3, with 12 bases matching TRBD2. Germline V gene sequence: CDR1 SGDLS, CDR2 YYNGEE. This CDR3 contains 16 residues. Trimming took 3 bases from V and 7 from J; bases not matched to a gene: 9. The CDR3 region is CASSAIGTSGSHTQYF. The CDR3 coding sequence is TGTGCCAGCAGCGCAATCGGGACTAGCGGGTCACATACGCAGTATTTT.

This clonotype was recorded at least ten times. The V and J genes are TRBV7-9 and TRBJ2-3; no firm D call. Per the germline V gene, CDR1 is SEHNR and CDR2 is FQNEAQ (reference sequence). The CDR3 loop spans 15 amino acids. V was pared by 5 bases and J by 0 bases, with 12 bases between. CDR3 residues: CASSKTPSSTDTQYF. The CDR3 DNA is TGTGCCAGCAGCAAGACACCTTCTAGCACAGATACGCAGTATTTT.

This clonotype has at least ten counts. The gene calls are TRBV6-6 and TRBJ2-7, with D possibly being TRBD2 (5 bases). The germline V gene has CDR1 MNHNY and CDR2 SVGAGI (reference sequence). CDR3 length: 15 residues. The V end was cut by 6 bases, the J end by 1 base, with 16 bases between. The CDR3 nucleotides read TGTGCCAGCAGGTCGGGCATCGGGATTTCCTACGAGCAGTACGTC. Translation gives CASRSGIGISYEQYV.

This clonotype has a count of ten or more. The V gene is TRBV20-1, the J gene TRBJ2-5; 8 bases are shared with TRBD1. The CDR3 extends over 15 amino acids. Looked up from germline, CDR1 is DFQATT and CDR2 is SNEGSKA (reference sequence). V was pared by 3 bases and J by 1 base, with 7 bases of the junction left unmatched. This CDR3 is CSASGGQALQETQYF. The CDR3 nucleotides read TGCAGTGCTAGTGGGGGACAGGCGCTCCAAGAGACCCAGTACTTC.

The chain carries TRBV2 and TRBJ2-1, with D unresolved. The CDR3 spans 12 residues. Trimming left V 3 bases short and J 4 bases short, with 4 bases between. CDR1 SNHLY and CDR2 FYNNEI come from the germline V gene. DNA of the CDR3: TGTGCCAGCAGTGACGGGTACAATGAGCAGTTCTTC. Its translation: CASSDGYNEQFF.

This clonotype occurred many times. J is TRBJ2-3 and V is TRBV20-1; 12 bases are shared with TRBD1. In germline, CDR1 is DFQATT, CDR2 SNEGSKA (reference sequence). J was trimmed by 5 bases and V by 5 bases; bases with no gene match: 8. The CDR3 spans 15 residues. CDR3 sequence reads: CSASWGQGAGDTQYF. The CDR3, as DNA: TGCAGTGCTTCCTGGGGACAGGGGGCGGGAGATACGCAGTATTTT.

This clonotype was counted at least ten times. The rearrangement uses TRBV7-2 and TRBJ2-3; TRBD2 aligns across 9 bases. Germline values: CDR1 SGHTA, CDR2 FQGNSA. The V and J ends lost 4 bases and 3 bases, in that order; junction bases with no gene match: 8. CDR3 size: 16 residues. CDR3 loop: CASSYGGGGATDTQYF. CDR3 sequence (DNA): TGTGCCAGCAGCTATGGTGGCGGGGGGGCTACAGATACGCAGTATTTT.

This clonotype has only a few counts. This chain joins TRBV7-9 and TRBJ2-7; no clear D. The ends were cut back, 4 bases at V and 5 bases at J, with 12 bases in the middle. This CDR3 has 13 residues. Germline V CDR1 and CDR2: SEHNR, FQNEAQ (reference sequence). The CDR3 DNA reads as TGTGCCAGCAGCTCGGAGAAAGGCGACGAGCAGTACTTC. Translated: CASSSEKGDEQYF. Looking up the rest from reference TRBV7-9 and TRBJ2-7 gives the full variable domain: DTGVSQNPRHKITKRGQNVTFRCDPISEHNRLYWYRQTLGQGPEFLTYFQNEAQLEKSRLLSDRFSAERPKGSFSTLEIQRTEQGDSAMYLCASSSEKGDEQYFGPGTRLTVT.

The rearrangement uses TRBV5-1 and TRBJ2-7; 7 nucleotides match TRBD1. This CDR3 has 14 residues. Germline V gene sequence: CDR1 SGHRS, CDR2 YFSETQ. Losses at the gene ends were 4 bases for V and 5 bases for J; bases not matched to a gene: 9. The CDR3 loop reads CASSRQGTLDEQYF. The CDR3 DNA follows: TGCGCCAGCAGCCGACAGGGTACCCTTGACGAGCAGTACTTC.

This clonotype was observed a few times. V and J are TRBV18 and TRBJ1-1; D is uncertain. V gave up 2 bases and J gave up 1 base, with 11 bases separating them. The germline gives CDR1 KGHSH, CDR2 LQKENI. CDR3 length: 15 residues. Here the CDR3 DNA reads TGTGCCAGCTCACCAGGGGTTGGCGGGAACACTGAAGCTTTCTTT. This gives the protein CASSPGVGGNTEAFF.

This sequence joins TRBV11-3 and TRBJ2-2; no firm D call. V lost 5 bases, J lost 6 bases, and 10 bases lay in between. Germline lookup yields CDR1 SGHNT and CDR2 YENEEA. This CDR3 contains 13 residues. This CDR3 reads CASSRLRSGELFF. CDR3 bases: TGTGCCAGCAGCAGGCTTAGATCCGGGGAGCTGTTTTTT.

This clonotype was seen a few times. The rearrangement joins TRBV6-6 to TRBJ1-6, with 10 bases identical to TRBD1. V shed 6 bases, J shed 6 bases, and the junction held 11 bases outside the gene matches. This CDR3 comprises 17 residues. Germline loops: CDR1 MNHNY, CDR2 SVGAGI (reference sequence). CDR3 sequence (DNA): TGTGCCAGCAGAACCGGGACAGGGGCCTATCCTAATTCACCCCTCCACTTT. This translates into CASRTGTGAYPNSPLHF.

The table lists this clonotype with many counts. CDR3 sequence reads: CASSLEGTGFLIVGEQFF. CDR3 nucleotide sequence: TGTGCCAGCAGCTTAGAGGGGACAGGGTTTCTCATTGTGGGTGAGCAGTTCTTC. The J gene is TRBJ2-1, the V gene TRBV7-8; TRBD1 agrees at 9 bases. Germline loops: CDR1 SGHVS, CDR2 FQNEAQ. This CDR3 is 18 amino acids long. V shed 1 base and J 9 bases; nucleotides not matched to a gene: 16. The complete variable domain, with remaining parts taken from reference TRBV7-8 and TRBJ2-1, reads GAGVSQSPRYKVAKRGQDVALRCDPISGHVSLFWYQQALGQGPEFLTYFQNEAQLDKSGLPSDRFFAERPEGSVSTLKIQRTQQEDSAVYLCASSLEGTGFLIVGEQFFGPGTRLTVL.

At least ten counts were recorded for this clonotype. J is TRBJ2-3 and V is TRBV27, with 10 bases aligning to TRBD2. CDR1 MNHEY and CDR2 SMNVEV come from the germline V gene (reference sequence). CDR3 length: 16 amino acids. With V trimmed by 8 bases and J by 5 bases, 13 bases remained unmatched. The CDR3 sequence is CASSPRLAGEGDTQYF. DNA for the CDR3: TGTGCCAGCTCCCCCCGGCTAGCGGGGGAGGGAGATACGCAGTATTTT.

This clonotype has a count of ten or more. This chain connects TRBV5-1 to TRBJ1-1; D is unresolved. CDR1 SGHRS and CDR2 YFSETQ come from the germline V gene. Trimming removed 4 bases from V and 1 base from J, with 8 bases in between. The CDR3 spans 13 residues. The CDR3 sequence: CASSVDKNTEAFF. CDR3 nucleotides: TGCGCCAGCAGCGTCGACAAGAACACTGAAGCTTTCTTT. Drawing the rest from reference TRBV5-1 and TRBJ1-1, the complete variable domain is KAGVTQTPRYLIKTRGQQVTLSCSPISGHRSVSWYQQTPGQGLQFLFEYFSETQRNKGNFPGRFSGRQFSNSRSEMNVSTLELGDSALYLCASSVDKNTEAFFGQGTRLTVV.

This clonotype has a count of ten or more. V usage is TRBV4-1 and J usage is TRBJ2-7; no reliable D call. Germline CDR1 reads MGHRA; CDR2 reads YSYEKL. V lost 1 base and J 7 bases, leaving 11 bases between the germline ends. The CDR3 spans 13 residues. The CDR3 loop is CASSQVGLQEQYF. In DNA, the CDR3 is TGCGCCAGCAGCCAAGTGGGGTTGCAAGAGCAGTACTTC.

V is TRBV5-3 and J is TRBJ2-2; no firm D call. TRBV5-3 is placed among ORFs of uncertain function. The V and J ends lost 4 bases and 1 base respectively, with 17 bases between them. This CDR3 comprises 17 residues. In nucleotides, the CDR3 is TGTGCCAGAAGCCCCCCTCGAGTGGAGATGAACACCGGGGAGCTGTTTTTT. Protein: CARSPPRVEMNTGELFF.

This clonotype was counted ten times or more. V is TRBV4-3 and J is TRBJ1-1, with no clear D. The CDR3 contains 13 residues. The V end lost 0 bases, the J end lost 8 bases, and 10 bases lay between the germline ends. Germline V lookup: CDR1 LGHNA, CDR2 YSLEER. CDR3 loop: CASSQEEWVEAFF. DNA for the CDR3: TGCGCCAGCAGCCAAGAGGAATGGGTGGAAGCTTTCTTT.

Only a few counts were recorded for this clonotype. The chain employs TRBV4-3 and TRBJ2-7; D may be TRBD1 or TRBD2 (5 bases each). The ends were cut back, 9 bases at V and 6 bases at J, with 21 bases in the middle. Germline CDR1 LGHNA, CDR2 YSLEER. The CDR3 covers 14 residues. The CDR3 sequence: CASFRAKGPREQYV. CDR3 sequence (DNA): TGCGCCAGTTTCAGAGCGAAGGGACCGCGCGAGCAGTACGTC.

This clonotype showed up many times. The chain couples TRBV7-9 to TRBJ1-6; no reliable D call. CDR1 is SEHNR, CDR2 FQNEAQ, per germline (reference sequence). V lost 3 bases and J 9 bases, leaving 9 bases between the germline ends. The CDR3 totals 13 residues. CDR3 amino acids: CASSFPVPSPLHF. CDR3 coding DNA: TGTGCCAGCAGCTTCCCGGTCCCTTCACCCCTCCACTTT. The whole variable domain, filled in from reference TRBV7-9 and TRBJ1-6, reads DTGVSQNPRHKITKRGQNVTFRCDPISEHNRLYWYRQTLGQGPEFLTYFQNEAQLEKSRLLSDRFSAERPKGSFSTLEIQRTEQGDSAMYLCASSFPVPSPLHFGNGTRLTVT.

The gene calls are TRBV4-3 and TRBJ1-4; TRBD1 is a possible D gene (6 bases). CDR1 is LGHNA and CDR2 is YSLEER in the germline V gene. The V end lost 4 bases, the J end lost 3 bases, and 12 bases lay between the germline ends. This CDR3 is 15 amino acids long. The CDR3 loop is CASSLGGGANEKLFF. In nucleotides, the CDR3 is TGCGCCAGCAGCCTCGGGGGCGGGGCTAATGAAAAACTGTTTTTT.

The table lists this clonotype with many counts. The J gene is TRBJ2-5, the V gene TRBV10-2; no reliable D call. The CDR3 length is 13 residues. The V gene's germline CDR1 is WSHSY and CDR2 SAAADI. V gave up 8 bases and J gave up 5 bases, with 15 bases separating them. Here the CDR3 DNA reads TGCGCCAGCCAGAAGACGCAATCGGAGACCCAGTACTTC. Translating it yields CASQKTQSETQYF.

This clonotype has a count of ten or more. This chain joins TRBV5-1 and TRBJ2-1; 7 positions agree with TRBD2. Germline assignment: CDR1 SGHRS and CDR2 YFSETQ. Losses at the gene ends were 4 bases for V and 1 base for J; bases not matched to a gene: 5. The CDR3 sequence is 15 residues long. As DNA, the CDR3 is TGCGCCAGCAGCAGACGGGGGGAATCCTACAATGAGCAGTTCTTC. This codes for CASSRRGESYNEQFF.

This rearrangement joins TRBV10-3 to TRBJ1-1; 7 positions agree with TRBD1. V was clipped by 7 bases and J by 0 bases; unmatched bases: 8. The CDR3 spans 15 residues. Germline V CDR1 and CDR2: ENHRY, SYGVKD. The DNA of the CDR3 is TGTGCCATCACCCAGCAACAGGGGATGAACACTGAAGCTTTCTTT. Protein sequence: CAITQQQGMNTEAFF.

This clonotype was detected only a few times. J is TRBJ2-1 and V is TRBV5-4, with D tentatively TRBD1 or TRBD2 (5 bases each). Trimming cost V 4 bases and J 7 bases, with 21 bases left between them. The CDR3 contains 16 residues. The germline gives CDR1 SGHNT, CDR2 YYREEE (reference sequence). The CDR3 DNA follows: TGTGCCAGCAGCCGGGGCGTAGGGTCATTCCGGAATGAGCAGTTCTTC. It encodes CASSRGVGSFRNEQFF.

In its sample, this clonotype was seen a few times. V and J are TRBV7-2 and TRBJ2-1; 14 bases match TRBD2. The CDR3 totals 14 residues. Germline values: CDR1 SGHTA, CDR2 FQGNSA. With V trimmed by 3 bases and J by 10 bases, 2 bases remained unmatched. The CDR3 spells CASSFGTSGGEQFF. As DNA, the CDR3 is TGTGCCAGCAGCTTCGGGACTAGCGGGGGCGAGCAGTTCTTC.

This clonotype was detected ten times or more. The chain links TRBV4-3 to TRBJ2-7; possible D gene TRBD1, 7 bases. V lost 0 bases and J 4 bases, leaving 28 bases between the germline ends. Germline V gene lookup returns CDR1 LGHNA and CDR2 YSLEER. The CDR3 contains 20 residues. Here the CDR3 reads CASSQDWRGREGIDRYEQYV. The CDR3, as DNA: TGCGCCAGCAGCCAAGATTGGAGGGGGCGTGAAGGGATAGACCGATACGAGCAGTACGTC.

This clonotype has only a few counts. V gene TRBV2 combines with J gene TRBJ2-1; D gene unclear. The length of the CDR3 is 16 residues. V lost 1 base to trimming and J lost 6 bases, with 16 bases between them. Germline CDR1 SNHLY, CDR2 FYNNEI. The DNA for the CDR3 is TGTGCCAGCAGTGAAGAGTCACACCGGTTCCCCAATGAGCAGTTCTTC. Protein: CASSEESHRFPNEQFF.